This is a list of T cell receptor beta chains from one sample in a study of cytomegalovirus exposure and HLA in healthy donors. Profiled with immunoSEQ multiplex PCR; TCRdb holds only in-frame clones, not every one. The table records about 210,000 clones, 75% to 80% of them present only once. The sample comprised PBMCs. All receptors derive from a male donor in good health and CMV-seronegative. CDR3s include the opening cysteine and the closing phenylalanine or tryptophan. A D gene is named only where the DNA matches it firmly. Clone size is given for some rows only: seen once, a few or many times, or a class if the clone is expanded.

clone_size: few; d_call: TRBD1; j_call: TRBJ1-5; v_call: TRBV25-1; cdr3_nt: TGTGCCAGCAGTGATCGGACAGGGGACCAGCCCCAGCATTTT; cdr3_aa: CASSDRTGDQPQHF
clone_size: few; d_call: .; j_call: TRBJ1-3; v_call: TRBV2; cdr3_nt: TGTGCCAGCAGTGAAGGGGCCGGAAACACCATATATTTT; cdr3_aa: CASSEGAGNTIYF
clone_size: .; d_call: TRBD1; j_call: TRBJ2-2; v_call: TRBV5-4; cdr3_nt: TGTGCCAGCAGCCCGACAGGGGGCTCAACCGGGGAGCTGTTTTTT; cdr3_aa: CASSPTGGSTGELFF
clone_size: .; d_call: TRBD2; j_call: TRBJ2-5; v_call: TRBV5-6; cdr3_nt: TGTGCCAGCAGCTTGGGGCTAGCGGGAGGGGGGGAGACCCAGTACTTC; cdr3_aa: CASSLGLAGGGETQYF
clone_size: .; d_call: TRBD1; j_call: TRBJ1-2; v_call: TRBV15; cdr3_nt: TGTGCCACCAGCAGGGACAGGGGCGGCGGCTACACCTTC; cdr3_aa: CATSRDRGGGYTF
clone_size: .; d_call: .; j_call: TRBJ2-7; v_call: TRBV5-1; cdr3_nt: TGCGCCAGCAGCGGAAGCGGGTTAAAGTCCTACGAGCAGTACTTC; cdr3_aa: CASSGSGLKSYEQYF
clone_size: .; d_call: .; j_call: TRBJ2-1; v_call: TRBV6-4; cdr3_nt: TGTGCCAGCAGTCCCGGGAGCCCCAATGAGCAGTTCTTC; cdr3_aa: CASSPGSPNEQFF
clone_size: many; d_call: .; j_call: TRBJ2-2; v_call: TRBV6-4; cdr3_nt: TGTGCCAGCAGTGCGGGAGACACCGGGGAGCTGTTTTTT; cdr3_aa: CASSAGDTGELFF
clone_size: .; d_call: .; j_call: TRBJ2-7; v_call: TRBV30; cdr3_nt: TGTGCCTGGAGTGTAGGGCTAGCCGGCGAGCAGTACTTC; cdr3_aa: CAWSVGLAGEQYF
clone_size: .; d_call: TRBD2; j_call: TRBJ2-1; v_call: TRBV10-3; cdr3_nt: TGTGCCATCCGGGAGGGGCCTGGGGGCTCCTACAATGAGCAGTTCTTC; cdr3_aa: CAIREGPGGSYNEQFF
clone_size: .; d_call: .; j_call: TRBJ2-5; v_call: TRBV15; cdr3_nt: TGTGCCACCAGCAGAGATTTCAGAGGGCAAGAGACCCAGTACTTC; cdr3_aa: CATSRDFRGQETQYF
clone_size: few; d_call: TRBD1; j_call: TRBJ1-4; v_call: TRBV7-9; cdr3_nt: TGTGCCAGCAGCTACACAGGGGAACGTGGTGAAAAACTGTTTTTT; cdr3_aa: CASSYTGERGEKLFF
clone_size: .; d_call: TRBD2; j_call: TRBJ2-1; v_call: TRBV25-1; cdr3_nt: TGTGCCAGCAGTGAGAGCCTAGCGGGAAACAATGAGCAGTTCTTC; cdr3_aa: CASSESLAGNNEQFF
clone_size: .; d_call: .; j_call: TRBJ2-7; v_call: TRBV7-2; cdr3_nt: TGTGCCAGCAGACCCCACCCTAGGACCTACGAGCAGTACTTC; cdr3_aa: CASRPHPRTYEQYF
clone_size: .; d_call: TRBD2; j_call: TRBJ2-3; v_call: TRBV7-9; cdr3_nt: TGTGCCAGCACAATCGGGGGGACTAGCGGTGGCACAGATACGCAGTATTTT; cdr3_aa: CASTIGGTSGGTDTQYF
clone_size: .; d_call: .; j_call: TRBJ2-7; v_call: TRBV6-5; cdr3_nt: TGTGCCAGCAGACTCACAGGGTACGCCGAGCAGTACTTC; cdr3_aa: CASRLTGYAEQYF
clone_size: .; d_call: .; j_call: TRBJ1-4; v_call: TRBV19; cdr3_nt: TGTGCCAGTACCCCTAAGGAGGGAACTAATGAAAAACTGTTTTTT; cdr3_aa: CASTPKEGTNEKLFF
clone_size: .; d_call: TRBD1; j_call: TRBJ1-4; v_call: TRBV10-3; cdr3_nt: TGTGCCATCAGTCCCGGGACAGCAACTAATGAAAAACTGTTTTTT; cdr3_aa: CAISPGTATNEKLFF
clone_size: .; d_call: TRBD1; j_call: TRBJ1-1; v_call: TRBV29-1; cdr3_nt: TGCAGCGTCCGGACAGGGGGCACTGAAGCTTTCTTT; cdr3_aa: CSVRTGGTEAFF
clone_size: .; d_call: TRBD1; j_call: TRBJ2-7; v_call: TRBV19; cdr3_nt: TGTGCCAGTAGTATCGGGTTTAGACAGGGTGATGAGCAGTACTTC; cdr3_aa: CASSIGFRQGDEQYF
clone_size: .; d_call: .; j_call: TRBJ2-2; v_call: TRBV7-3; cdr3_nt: TGTGCCAGCAGCTATGGCGTAGCGGATTTGAACACCGGGGAGCTGTTTTTT; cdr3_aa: CASSYGVADLNTGELFF
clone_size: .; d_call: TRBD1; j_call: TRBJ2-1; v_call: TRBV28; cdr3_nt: TGTGCCAGCAGCCAGAATCCGGGACAGGGGGCTTACAATGAGCAGTTCTTC; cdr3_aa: CASSQNPGQGAYNEQFF
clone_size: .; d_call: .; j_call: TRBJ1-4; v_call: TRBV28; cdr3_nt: TGTGCCACCGAGAAAAGGGGCAGGGAAAGAAGAAAACTGTTTTTT; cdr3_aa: CATEKRGRERRKLFF
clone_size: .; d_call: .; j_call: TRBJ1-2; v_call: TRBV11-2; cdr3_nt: TGTGCCAGCAGCTTAGACAGGGACTATGGCTACACCTTC; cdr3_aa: CASSLDRDYGYTF
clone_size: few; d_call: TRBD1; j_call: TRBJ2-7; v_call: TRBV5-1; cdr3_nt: TGCGCCAGCAGCTCCTCCGGGACAGGGTCCGACGAGCAGTACTTC; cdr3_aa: CASSSSGTGSDEQYF
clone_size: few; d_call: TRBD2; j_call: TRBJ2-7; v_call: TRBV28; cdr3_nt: TGTGCCAGCTGGAGTAGCGGGATTGCCCACTACGAGCAGTACTTC; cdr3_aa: CASWSSGIAHYEQYF
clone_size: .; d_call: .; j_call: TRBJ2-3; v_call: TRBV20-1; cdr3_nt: TGCAGTGCGCTAAGCACAGATACGCAGTATTTT; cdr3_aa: CSALSTDTQYF
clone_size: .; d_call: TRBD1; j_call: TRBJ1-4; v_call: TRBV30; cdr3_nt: TGTGCCTGGAGTGAAAGGACAGGGAGCGAAAAACTGTTTTTT; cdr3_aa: CAWSERTGSEKLFF
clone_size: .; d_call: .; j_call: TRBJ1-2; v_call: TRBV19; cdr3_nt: TGTGCCAGTAGTATTGCCGCCAGTGGCTATGGCTACACCTTC; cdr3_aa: CASSIAASGYGYTF
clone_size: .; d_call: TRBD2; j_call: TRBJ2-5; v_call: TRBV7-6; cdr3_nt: TGTGCCAGCAGCTTATCCTGGACTAGTCCCGAAGAGACCCAGTACTTC; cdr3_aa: CASSLSWTSPEETQYF
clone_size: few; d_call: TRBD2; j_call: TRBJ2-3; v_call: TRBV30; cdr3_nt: TGTGCCTGGAGTGTCCTTACTAGCGGCCCCACGAATACGCAGTATTTT; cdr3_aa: CAWSVLTSGPTNTQYF
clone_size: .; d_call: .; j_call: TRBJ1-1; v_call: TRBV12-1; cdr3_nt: TGTGCCAGCAAACGAGGACAGGGAAGGAACACTGAAGCTTTCTTT; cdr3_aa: CASKRGQGRNTEAFF
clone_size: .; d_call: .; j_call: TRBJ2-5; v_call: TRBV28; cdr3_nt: TGTGCCAGCACTACGCCCCAAGAGACCCAGTACTTC; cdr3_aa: CASTTPQETQYF
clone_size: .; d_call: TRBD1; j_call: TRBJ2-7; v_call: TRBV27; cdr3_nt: TGTGCCAGCAGTTTATTAGACAGGGGGGCCTACGAGCAGTACTTC; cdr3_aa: CASSLLDRGAYEQYF
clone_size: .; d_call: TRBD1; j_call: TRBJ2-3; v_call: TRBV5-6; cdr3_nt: TGTGCCAGCAGCTTGCGGACAGGAGTGGATACGCAGTATTTT; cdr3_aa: CASSLRTGVDTQYF
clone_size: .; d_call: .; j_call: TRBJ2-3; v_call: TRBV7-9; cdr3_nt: TGTGCCAGCAGCTTAGCGGGGGCCACAGATACGCAGTATTTT; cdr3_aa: CASSLAGATDTQYF
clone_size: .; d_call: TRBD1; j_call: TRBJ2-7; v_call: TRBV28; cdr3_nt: TGTGCCAGCAGTAAACGGACAGGGGGGTCGGACGAGCAGTACTTC; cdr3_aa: CASSKRTGGSDEQYF
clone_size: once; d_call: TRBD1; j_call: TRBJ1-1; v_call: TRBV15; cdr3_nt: TGTGCCACCAGCAGAGGGGACAGGAACACTGAAGCTTTCTTT; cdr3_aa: CATSRGDRNTEAFF
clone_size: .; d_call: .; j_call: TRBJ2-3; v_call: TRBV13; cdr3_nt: TGTGCCAGCAGCCCTCCTAGCACAGATACGCAGTATTTT; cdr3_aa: CASSPPSTDTQYF
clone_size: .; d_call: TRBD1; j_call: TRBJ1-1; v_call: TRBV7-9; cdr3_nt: TGTGCCAGCAGCCCGCGACAGGGGGGCACTGAAGCTTTCTTT; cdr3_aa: CASSPRQGGTEAFF
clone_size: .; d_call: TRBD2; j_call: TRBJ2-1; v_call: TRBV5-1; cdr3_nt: TGCGCCAGCAGCTTGATTCTAGCGGGGGGTAATGAGCAGTTCTTC; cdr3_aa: CASSLILAGGNEQFF
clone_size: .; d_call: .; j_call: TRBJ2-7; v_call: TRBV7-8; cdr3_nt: TGTGCCAGCAACCTAAGGGGAGGGGAGGGGGCCTACGAGCAGTACTTC; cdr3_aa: CASNLRGGEGAYEQYF
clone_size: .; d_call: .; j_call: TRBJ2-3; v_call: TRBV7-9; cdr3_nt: TGTGCCAGCGCGGGCGCCCCTAGCACAGATACGCAGTATTTT; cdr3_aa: CASAGAPSTDTQYF
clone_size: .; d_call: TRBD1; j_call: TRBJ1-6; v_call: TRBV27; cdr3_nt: TGTGCCAGCAGTTCATGGACAGGGGAAGAGGTGGAGGGCTCCTATAATTCACCCCTCCACTTT; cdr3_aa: CASSSWTGEEVEGSYNSPLHF
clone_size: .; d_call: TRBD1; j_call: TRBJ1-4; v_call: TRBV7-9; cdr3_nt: TGTGCCAGCAGCTTTCGAGGGACAGATTTTGAAAAACTGTTTTTT; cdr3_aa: CASSFRGTDFEKLFF
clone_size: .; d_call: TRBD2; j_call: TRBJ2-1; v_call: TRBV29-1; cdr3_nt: TGCAGCGTTGAAGACCTGGGACTAGCGGGAGGAAATGAGCAGTTCTTC; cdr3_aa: CSVEDLGLAGGNEQFF
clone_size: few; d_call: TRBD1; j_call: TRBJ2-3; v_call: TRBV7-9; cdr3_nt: TGTTCCAGCAGCCCACCTTTCCGGGACAGGGACCCCGATACGCAGTATTTT; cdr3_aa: CSSSPPFRDRDPDTQYF
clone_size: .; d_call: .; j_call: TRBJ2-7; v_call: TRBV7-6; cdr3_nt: TGTGCCAGCAGCTTAGATTGGGAGAGCGGAGCCTACGAGCAGTACTTC; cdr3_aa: CASSLDWESGAYEQYF
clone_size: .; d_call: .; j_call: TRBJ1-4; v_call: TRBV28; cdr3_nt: TGTGCCAGCAGTTTAAAGGGGAAGCGTGAAAAACTGTTTTTT; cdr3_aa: CASSLKGKREKLFF
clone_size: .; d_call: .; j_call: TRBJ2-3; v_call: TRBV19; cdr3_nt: TGTGCCAGTAGTATGCGGCGGGATACGCAGTATTTT; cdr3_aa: CASSMRRDTQYF
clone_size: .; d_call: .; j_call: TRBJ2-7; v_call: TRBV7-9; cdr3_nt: TGTTCCAGCAGCTCCATTTTCTACGAGCAGTACTTC; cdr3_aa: CSSSSIFYEQYF
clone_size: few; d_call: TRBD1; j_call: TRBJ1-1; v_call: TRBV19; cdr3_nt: TGTGCCAGTAGTATCCGGGGACAGGGCGAGATGAACACTGAAGCTTTCTTT; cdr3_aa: CASSIRGQGEMNTEAFF
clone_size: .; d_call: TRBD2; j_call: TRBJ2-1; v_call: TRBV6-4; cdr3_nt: TGTGCCAGCAGTGACTCGACTAGCGGGAGTGTTGAGCAGTTCTTC; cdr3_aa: CASSDSTSGSVEQFF
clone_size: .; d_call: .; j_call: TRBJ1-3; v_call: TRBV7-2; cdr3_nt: TGTGCCAGCAGCTTGGGGGGAAGCTCTGGAAACACCATATATTTT; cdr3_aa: CASSLGGSSGNTIYF